This T cell receptor (beta chain) was captured in a study of T cells in Graves' hyperthyroidism and ophthalmopathy. As for the study in general: The blood sample was taken at first diagnosis, before treatment began. Overall study findings and caveats: Using 13 V-J features, a model discriminated ophthalmopathy from stable hyperthyroidism.

CDR1 SGHVS and CDR2 FQNEAQ come from the germline V gene. This CDR3 is built from 16 residues. V was trimmed by 2 bases and J by 5 bases, leaving 18 bases between them. This clonotype was recorded many times. Its antigen remains unidentified. Out of approximately 10 ml of fresh peripheral blood came the PBMCs. Amplification targeted TCR beta CDR3 regions from RNA transcripts. The TCR CDR3 was amplified in a first-round RT-PCR using the HTBI primer set. TCRdb reprocessed the multiplex PCR reads via MiXCR and lists one record per CDR3 protein. The sample has 550,000 to 850,000 distinct CDR3 sequences, roughly a sixth seen once.

The receptor comes from a woman in her forties or fifties with Graves' hyperthyroidism that later progressed to Graves' ophthalmopathy. The sequencing sample was made of blood. The rearrangement links TRBV7-8 to TRBJ2-5, with D possibly being TRBD2 (7 bases). Written as DNA, the CDR3 is TGTGCCAGCAGCTTAAAGTACGGGGGGCTGGGGGAGACCCAGTACTTC. Protein product: CASSLKYGGLGETQYF.